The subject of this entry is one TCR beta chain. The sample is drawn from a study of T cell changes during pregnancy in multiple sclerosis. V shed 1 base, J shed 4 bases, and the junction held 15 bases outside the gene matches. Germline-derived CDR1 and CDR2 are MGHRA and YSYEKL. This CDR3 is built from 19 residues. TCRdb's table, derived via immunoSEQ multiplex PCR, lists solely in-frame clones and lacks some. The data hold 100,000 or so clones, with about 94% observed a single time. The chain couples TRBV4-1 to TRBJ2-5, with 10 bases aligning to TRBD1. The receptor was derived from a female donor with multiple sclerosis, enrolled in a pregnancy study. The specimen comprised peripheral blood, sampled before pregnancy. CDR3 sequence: CASSQAPFAGQGSLETQYF. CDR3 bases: TGCGCCAGCAGCCAAGCCCCGTTTGCGGGACAGGGGTCTTTAGAGACCCAGTACTTC.